Below are 10 T cell receptor beta chains sequenced from a single sample in a study of cytomegalovirus exposure and HLA in healthy donors (dated by TCRdb to about 2017). Libraries were made using the immunoSEQ multiplex PCR assay. For the multiplex PCR, a mixture combining 60 forward primers for TCR Vbeta segments and 13 reverse primers for TCR Jbeta segments was used. As stored in TCRdb, this immuneACCESS dataset retains in-frame rearrangements with V and J assigned. A fraction of the clones does not appear; measured against another copy, unresolved V genes explain less than half of the discrepancy, and the remainder lacks a known reason. This sample has approximately 200,000 clones in its table, and approximately 85% of those were observed once. The top ten clones comprise about 1.4% of the sample. Sequencing used PBMCs. The receptor source for this set is a girl between 10 and 17 years old in good health and CMV-seropositive.

The genes are TRBV5-4 and TRBJ2-7; 10 bases fit TRBD1. The CDR3 is 14 amino acids. V gave up 2 bases and J gave up 2 bases; unmatched junction bases: 1. Looked up from germline, CDR1 is SGHNT and CDR2 is YYREEE (reference sequence). CDR3 protein: CASSFGTGAYEQYF. For the CDR3, the DNA is TGTGCCAGCAGCTTTGGGACAGGGGCCTACGAGCAGTACTTC.

There are a few counts of this clone. The gene calls are TRBV15 and TRBJ2-5; 9 nucleotides line up with TRBD2. The trim removed 6 bases at V and 4 bases at J, leaving 3 bases unmatched. Per the germline V gene, CDR1 is LNHNV and CDR2 is YYDKDF (reference sequence). The CDR3 loop spans 13 amino acids. The CDR3: CATRLAGRETQYF. The CDR3 region has the DNA TGTGCCACCAGGCTAGCGGGGAGAGAGACCCAGTACTTC. Full variable domain (rest looked up from reference TRBV15 and TRBJ2-5): DAMVIQNPRYQVTQFGKPVTLSCSQTLNHNVMYWYQQKSSQAPKLLFHYYDKDFNNEADTPDNFQSRRPNTSFCFLDIRSPGLGDTAMYLCATRLAGRETQYFGPGTRLLVL.

V and J are TRBV4-3 and TRBJ2-3; 7 bases are shared with TRBD2. CDR1 and CDR2 (germline): LGHNA, YSLEER. J lost 3 bases, V lost 0 bases, and 3 bases had no gene match. The CDR3 length is 15 residues. CDR3 residues: CASSQDGGRTDTQYF. The CDR3 DNA sequence: TGCGCCAGCAGCCAAGACGGGGGGAGAACAGATACGCAGTATTTT.

The V and J genes are TRBV5-6 and TRBJ2-4, with TRBD1 matching 8 bases. J gave up 1 base and V 4 bases, and 7 bases lay outside the gene matches. CDR1 SGHDT and CDR2 YYEEEE come from the germline V gene. CDR3 length: 16 amino acids. For the CDR3, the DNA is TGTGCCAGCAGCACAGGGGGTGGCGGGGCCAAAAACATTCAGTACTTC. Protein: CASSTGGGGAKNIQYF.

V is TRBV4-2 and J is TRBJ2-1; D call uncertain. This CDR3 region has 13 residues. Trimming took 0 bases from V and 4 from J, leaving 4 bases between them. Germline V gene sequence: CDR1 LGHNA, CDR2 YNFKEQ. The CDR3 sequence is CASSQEQYNEQFF. In DNA form, the CDR3 reads TGTGCCAGCAGCCAAGAACAGTACAATGAGCAGTTCTTC.

The chain recombines TRBV19 with TRBJ1-5; TRBD1 matches 7 bases. After removal of 3 bases from V and 9 bases from J, the junction contained 8 bases not matched to a gene. Germline V gene sequence: CDR1 LNHDA, CDR2 SQIVND (reference sequence). This CDR3 has 14 residues. CDR3 protein: CASSIGQAPGPQHF. For the CDR3, the DNA is TGTGCCAGTAGTATTGGACAGGCCCCGGGGCCCCAGCATTTT. Together with reference TRBV19 and TRBJ1-5, the CDR3 gives the full variable domain: DGGITQSPKYLFRKEGQNVTLSCEQNLNHDAMYWYRQDPGQGLRLIYYSQIVNDFQKGDIAEGYSVSREKKESFPLTVTSAQKNPTAFYLCASSIGQAPGPQHFGDGTRLSIL.

CDR3: CASNQLRVEAFF. DNA of the CDR3: TGTGCCAGCAACCAACTTCGAGTTGAAGCTTTCTTT. V gene TRBV7-2 combines with J gene TRBJ1-1; D is unclear. The V and J ends lost 7 bases and 7 bases respectively, with 13 bases between them. The germline V gene encodes CDR1 SGHTA and CDR2 FQGNSA. CDR3 length: 12 residues.

This clone has just a few counts. The CDR3 sequence is CASIPRAGDEKLFF. DNA of the CDR3: TGTGCCAGCATACCCAGGGCGGGAGATGAAAAACTGTTTTTT. This chain links TRBV6-1 with TRBJ1-4, with a possible D match to TRBD1 (5 bases). The CDR3 contains 14 residues. The V gene's germline CDR1 is MNHNS and CDR2 SASEGT. Trimming took 7 bases from V and 6 from J, leaving 15 bases between them.

The chain uses TRBV27 and TRBJ2-7, with 7 nucleotides matching TRBD2. J was trimmed by 6 bases and V by 2 bases; bases with no gene match: 13. The CDR3 covers 16 residues. Germline V gene sequence: CDR1 MNHEY, CDR2 SMNVEV (reference sequence). CDR3 protein: CASSLKGGLVGSEQYF. Written as DNA, the CDR3 is TGTGCCAGCAGTTTAAAGGGAGGACTAGTGGGAAGCGAGCAGTACTTC.

This clone was detected a few times. The CDR3 loop is CASSQTTGFYEQYF. CDR3 DNA sequence: TGTGCCAGCAGCCAGACGACAGGGTTCTACGAGCAGTACTTC. This chain joins TRBV7-2 and TRBJ2-7; TRBD1 matches at 7 bases. The CDR3 has 14 amino acids. Per germline, CDR1 SGHTA and CDR2 FQGNSA. Trimming cost V 5 bases and J 3 bases; bases outside gene matches: 7.